Listed here is a single T cell receptor (beta chain). The source of the sample is a study of a mutant IDH1 vaccine in newly diagnosed glioma. Noted time point: baseline, week 1 (first vaccination visit). Noted treatment: pre-vaccination baseline after standard-of-care therapy. CDR3 length: 14 residues. CDR1 SQVTM and CDR2 ANQGSEA come from the germline V gene. Between the trimmed V and J ends, which lost 4 bases and 3 bases, there was a span of 10 bases. This table comes from immunoSEQ multiplex PCR, and its TCRdb copy is limited to in-frame clones, with some not included. The sample holds approximately 36,000 clones; roughly 92% are singletons and the top ten take 15% to 20%.

The V gene is TRBV29-1, the J gene TRBJ2-6; D not certain. The sample here was PBMCs, taken from a glioma patient treated with radiotherapy, temozolomide or both. The origin of this receptor is a man in his late teens or twenties with glioma. CDR3 bases: TGCAGCGTTGGGTCTTCAATTGGGGCCAACGTCCTGACTTTC. Protein: CSVGSSIGANVLTF.